The 3 T cell receptor beta chains presented below share a single source sample, sequenced in a study of radiation and T cells in renal cell carcinoma. The method was immunoSEQ multiplex PCR; TCRdb's version includes in-frame clones alone and lacks a portion of them. Of more than 140,000 clones in the sample, approximately 82% were seen once. The time point was: baseline pretreatment blood. Noted treatment: 15 Gy SBRT to primary tumor, nephrectomy 4 weeks later. The sample in question was blood, obtained from a patient whose treatment included radiotherapy and nephrectomy. The receptors shown here come from a woman aged 45-65 years with renal cell carcinoma.

As to this clone: Germline is not matched at one junction end, which may reflect a read error. The rearrangement joins TRBV7-2 to TRBJ2-5, with D tentatively TRBD2 (5 bases). CDR3 size: 13 residues. CDR1 is SGHTA and CDR2 is FQGNSA in the germline V gene. CDR3 residues: CASSLADGDEMNF. CDR3 sequence (DNA): TGTGCCAGCAGCTTAGCGGACGGGGATGAAATGAACTTC.

V and J are TRBV6-5 and TRBJ2-2; D unresolved. Per the germline V gene, CDR1 is MNHEY and CDR2 is SVGAGI. The CDR3 runs 14 residues. Trimming removed 5 bases from V and 9 bases from J, with 16 bases in between. CDR3 sequence: CASSADLGGRELFF. The CDR3 DNA reads as TGTGCCAGCAGTGCGGACCTCGGTGGTCGGGAGCTGTTTTTT.

The chain has TRBV19 and TRBJ1-2; D is ambiguous. The CDR3 runs to 11 residues. Trimming cost V 7 bases and J 2 bases, with 5 bases left between them. The germline CDR1 and CDR2 sequences are LNHDA and SQIVND (reference sequence). CDR3 amino acids: CASTQNYGYTF. DNA for the CDR3: TGTGCCAGTACCCAGAACTATGGCTACACCTTC.